Each of the 9 T cell receptor beta chains below was sequenced from the same sample in a study of T cells after yellow fever vaccination. TCRdb reanalysed the 5' RACE reads using MiXCR and keeps one entry per CDR3 protein. Altogether about 240,000 distinct CDR3 sequences are present, approximately 3.5% being singletons, with the ten largest covering about a fifth. Sequenced material: PBMCs, taken 15 days after the yellow fever booster vaccination. These receptors all come from a man between 18 and 35 years old who received the YFV17D yellow fever vaccine.

At least ten counts were recorded for this clonotype. The chain links TRBV6-2 or TRBV6-3 to TRBJ2-5; D gene uncertain. The CDR3 runs 16 residues. V shed 7 bases and J shed 3 bases, with 21 bases lying between them. Germline lookup yields CDR1 MNHEY and CDR2 SVGEGT. CDR3 amino acids: CASTLGSLASEETQYF. DNA of the CDR3: TGTGCCAGCACCCTGGGATCTTTGGCGAGTGAAGAGACCCAGTACTTC.

This clonotype showed up many times. V gene TRBV18 combines with J gene TRBJ1-5; D unclear. Looked up from germline, CDR1 is KGHSH and CDR2 is LQKENI. The CDR3 loop spans 12 amino acids. Trimming cost V 6 bases and J 3 bases, with 6 bases left between them. CDR3 residues: CASSRANQPQHF. The CDR3 DNA reads TGTGCCAGCTCCCGGGCCAATCAGCCCCAGCATTTT.

This clonotype was found many times. V and J are TRBV11-2 and TRBJ2-5; the match to TRBD2 covers 9 bases. The junction had 7 bases not matched to a gene; V was cut back by 6 bases and J by 5 bases. The CDR3 is made up of 14 amino acids. The germline V gene encodes CDR1 SGHAT and CDR2 FQNNGV. CDR3 region: CASRSLAGGETQYF. The CDR3 bases are TGTGCCAGCAGGTCACTAGCGGGCGGGGAGACCCAGTACTTC. The whole variable domain, filled in from reference TRBV11-2 and TRBJ2-5, reads EAGVAQSPRYKIIEKRQSVAFWCNPISGHATLYWYQQILGQGPKLLIQFQNNGVVDDSQLPKDRFSAERLKGVDSTLKIQPAKLEDSAVYLCASRSLAGGETQYFGPGTRLLVL.

Ten or more counts support this clonotype. In DNA, the CDR3 is TGTGCCAGCAGTACCCTGAGGACTAGTCAATCAGATACGCAGTATTTT. It translates to CASSTLRTSQSDTQYF. This chain uses TRBV6-2 or TRBV6-3 with TRBJ2-3; TRBD2 matches 7 bases. CDR3 length equals 16 residues. V lost 5 bases and J lost 4; bases outside the gene matches: 12. CDR1 MNHEY and CDR2 SVGEGT come from the germline V gene.

This clonotype was observed at least ten times. This chain links TRBV5-1 with TRBJ2-3; D is possibly TRBD1 (5 bases). CDR3 size: 15 residues. V was shortened by 1 base and J by 10 bases, with 19 bases between the two germline ends. Germline V lookup: CDR1 SGHRS, CDR2 YFSETQ. CDR3 protein: CASSLRNGQTTAQYF. CDR3 in DNA: TGCGCCAGCAGCTTGAGGAACGGACAAACCACGGCGCAGTATTTT.

There are many counts of this clonotype. The chain links TRBV9 to TRBJ1-5, with unresolved D. CDR1 is SGDLS, CDR2 YYNGEE, per germline. Trimming took off 4 bases at V and 7 bases at J, with 15 bases between the two ends. This CDR3 comprises 14 residues. CDR3 DNA: TGTGCCAGCAGCCCCCCGGGGTCGCGGCAGCCCCAGCATTTT. Translated: CASSPPGSRQPQHF.

This clonotype showed up many times. This chain joins TRBV20-1 and TRBJ1-1, with D hard to call. Trimming pared 1 base from V and 0 bases from J, leaving 12 bases between. CDR3 size: 15 residues. Looked up from germline, CDR1 is DFQATT and CDR2 is SNEGSKA (reference sequence). The CDR3 loop is CSARVADYMNTEAFF. The CDR3 DNA sequence: TGCAGTGCTAGAGTGGCAGATTACATGAACACTGAAGCTTTCTTT.

V and J are TRBV28 and TRBJ1-2; D is unclear. CDR1 and CDR2 (germline): MDHEN, SYDVKM. Deletions cut 6 bases from V and 7 bases from J, with 15 bases between. The CDR3 consists of 13 residues. The chain's CDR3 is CASRTLNGAGYTF. In nucleotides, the CDR3 is TGTGCCAGCAGAACACTTAACGGCGCTGGCTACACCTTC.

This clonotype was observed at least ten times. V and J are TRBV5-5 and TRBJ1-2, with 7 nucleotides matching TRBD1. There are 16 residues in the CDR3. Unmatched junction bases numbered 10, after V lost 2 bases and J lost 3 bases. CDR1 is SGHKS and CDR2 is YYEKEE in the germline V gene (reference sequence). Here the CDR3 DNA reads TGTGCCAGCAGCTTACCCGGGGGACAGTTCTACTATGGCTACACCTTC. Its translation is CASSLPGGQFYYGYTF.